A single sample gave rise to the 19 T cell receptor beta chains below, sequenced in a study of blood T cell repertoires in COVID-19. The data were produced by immunoSEQ multiplex PCR, yet TCRdb's version contains in-frame clones alone and is incomplete. Counted here are about 180,000 clones, approximately 86% occurring once; the ten biggest clones make up roughly 2.9%. What was sequenced was peripheral blood. The receptors come from a woman younger than 45 with active or convalescent COVID-19.

The chain couples TRBV27 to TRBJ2-7, with TRBD2 matching 13 bases. Per the germline V gene, CDR1 is MNHEY and CDR2 is SMNVEV (reference sequence). J lost 2 bases, V lost 2 bases, and 3 bases had no gene match. The CDR3 length is 16 residues. The CDR3 here is CASSLIGTSGTYEQYF. The CDR3 DNA follows: TGTGCCAGCAGTTTAATCGGGACTAGCGGGACCTACGAGCAGTACTTC.

As concerns this clone: The same CDR3 is also encoded by other DNA sequences in this sample. As DNA, the CDR3 is TGTGCCAGCAGTTTTTACTACGAGCAGTACTTC. Protein product: CASSFYYEQYF. The chain links TRBV28 to TRBJ2-7, with D unresolved. Germline V gene data show CDR1 as MDHEN and CDR2 as SYDVKM. The V end lost 3 bases, the J end lost 3 bases, and 3 bases lay between the germline ends. The length of the CDR3 is 11 residues.

V usage is TRBV6-5 and J usage is TRBJ2-3, with TRBD2 matching over 8 bases. From germline, CDR1 is MNHEY and CDR2 SVGAGI. This CDR3 comprises 16 residues. The V and J ends lost 0 bases and 6 bases, in that order; junction bases with no gene match: 8. This chain's CDR3 is CASSYSRTSHRDTQYF. CDR3 bases: TGTGCCAGCAGTTACTCTAGGACTAGCCATAGGGATACGCAGTATTTT.

The chain joins TRBV19 to TRBJ1-1, with TRBD1 matching over 7 bases. Losses at the gene ends were 5 bases for V and 4 bases for J; bases not matched to a gene: 4. This CDR3 is built from 13 residues. Germline V gene lookup returns CDR1 LNHDA and CDR2 SQIVND (reference sequence). The CDR3 region has the DNA TGTGCCAGTAGTGTATCAGGGGGCACTGAAGCTTTCTTT. It translates to CASSVSGGTEAFF.

This clone was recorded only once. The V and J genes are TRBV15 and TRBJ1-1; tentatively, D is TRBD1 (6 bases). V gave up 1 base and J gave up 2 bases, with 14 bases separating them. The CDR3 runs 16 residues. The germline V gene encodes CDR1 LNHNV and CDR2 YYDKDF (reference sequence). CDR3: CATSRGHRVFNTEAFF. CDR3 sequence (DNA): TGTGCCACCAGCAGAGGACACAGGGTCTTCAACACTGAAGCTTTCTTT.

Many counts were recorded for this clone. V gene TRBV11-1 combines with J gene TRBJ2-7; D is undetermined. V was trimmed by 0 bases and J by 4 bases, leaving 13 bases between them. The CDR3 runs to 15 residues. Germline V gives CDR1 SGHAT, CDR2 FQDESV (reference sequence). CDR3 region: CASSLAAGFTYEQYF. As DNA, the CDR3 is TGTGCCAGCAGCTTAGCGGCAGGATTCACGTACGAGCAGTACTTC.

V usage is TRBV20-1 and J usage is TRBJ1-2; D unresolved. The germline V gene encodes CDR1 DFQATT and CDR2 SNEGSKA (reference sequence). There are 11 residues in the CDR3. The V and J ends lost 1 base and 7 bases respectively, with 7 bases between them. Here the CDR3 reads CSARVSGGYTF. CDR3 coding DNA: TGCAGTGCTAGAGTATCGGGTGGCTACACCTTC.

V is TRBV9 and J is TRBJ2-3; TRBD2 aligns across 10 bases. This CDR3 has 15 residues. The ends lost 3 bases at V and 6 bases at J; junction bases unmatched: 7. CDR1 and CDR2 from the germline V gene are SGDLS and YYNGEE. CDR3 protein: CASSERLAGPDTQYF. The CDR3 DNA is TGTGCCAGCAGCGAACGACTAGCGGGTCCGGATACGCAGTATTTT.

CDR3 sequence reads: CASLAGGPTGELFF. The CDR3 DNA reads TGCGCCAGTCTAGCGGGGGGGCCCACCGGGGAGCTGTTTTTT. The V call is TRBV5-1, the J call TRBJ2-2, with TRBD2 identical over 12 bases. Germline V gives CDR1 SGHRS, CDR2 YFSETQ. V dropped 8 bases and J dropped 4; count of bases not matched to a gene: 3. The CDR3 spans 14 residues.

J is TRBJ2-7 and V is TRBV27, with D possibly being TRBD2 (6 bases). This CDR3 region has 17 residues. The germline gives CDR1 MNHEY, CDR2 SMNVEV (reference sequence). V gave up 2 bases and J gave up 2 bases, with 19 bases separating them. CDR3 in amino acids: CASSLGAGREIPYEQYF. The CDR3 region has the DNA TGTGCCAGCAGTTTAGGGGCCGGGAGAGAGATACCCTACGAGCAGTACTTC.

This chain uses TRBV9 with TRBJ2-2, with 8 positions matching TRBD1. Per germline, CDR1 SGDLS and CDR2 YYNGEE. V trimming: 3 bases; J trimming: 7 bases; junction bases outside the gene matches: 11. This CDR3 is 16 amino acids long. In DNA, the CDR3 is TGTGCCAGCAGCGCCGCCGAGGACAGGGAGAACGGGGAGCTGTTTTTT. Translating it yields CASSAAEDRENGELFF.

V gene TRBV6-5 combines with J gene TRBJ2-1, with TRBD1 matching 8 bases. The CDR3 runs 15 residues. V shed 5 bases and J 8 bases; nucleotides not matched to a gene: 11. The germline V gene has CDR1 MNHEY and CDR2 SVGAGI. The CDR3 is CASSNHGQGLDEQFF. The CDR3 region has the DNA TGTGCCAGCAGTAACCACGGACAGGGTCTGGATGAGCAGTTCTTC.

The chain combines TRBV5-1 with TRBJ1-2; 7 bases are shared with TRBD1. Trimming at V came to 4 bases and at J to 8 bases, leaving 8 bases not matched to a gene. The CDR3 covers 13 residues. CDR1 is SGHRS, CDR2 YFSETQ, per germline. The CDR3 DNA sequence: TGCGCCAGCAGCCCCGAGGTAGGGGGCGGCTACACCTTC. It codes for CASSPEVGGGYTF.

In this sample, this clone turned up once. V is TRBV6-6 and J is TRBJ2-7; 12 bases are a match to TRBD2. V was clipped by 6 bases and J by 3 bases; unmatched bases: 6. The CDR3 is 15 amino acids. CDR1 and CDR2 (germline): MNHNY, SVGAGI (reference sequence). The CDR3 spells CASRPTSGRDYEQYF. The CDR3, as DNA: TGTGCCAGCAGACCGACTAGCGGGAGAGACTACGAGCAGTACTTC.

The chain carries TRBV7-9 and TRBJ2-5; D not certain. The V end was cut by 0 bases, the J end by 5 bases, with 10 bases between. Germline V gene lookup returns CDR1 SEHNR and CDR2 FQNEAQ (reference sequence). The CDR3 runs to 14 residues. The CDR3 sequence is CASSLAGFGETQYF. The DNA of the CDR3 is TGTGCCAGCAGCTTAGCGGGTTTCGGGGAGACCCAGTACTTC.

This clone occurred once. The chain has TRBV19 and TRBJ2-6, with D possibly TRBD1 on 6 matching bases. This CDR3 is built from 16 residues. Germline CDR1 LNHDA, CDR2 SQIVND (reference sequence). Trimming shortened V by 3 bases and J by 0 bases, and 9 bases separated the two germline ends. The CDR3 DNA sequence: TGTGCCAGTAGTATCAGGGGAAACTCTGGGGCCAACGTCCTGACTTTC. It codes for CASSIRGNSGANVLTF. Looking up the rest from reference TRBV19 and TRBJ2-6 gives the full variable domain: DGGITQSPKYLFRKEGQNVTLSCEQNLNHDAMYWYRQDPGQGLRLIYYSQIVNDFQKGDIAEGYSVSREKKESFPLTVTSAQKNPTAFYLCASSIRGNSGANVLTFGAGSRLTVL.

This rearrangement joins TRBV6-5 to TRBJ1-6, with D perhaps TRBD1 (5 bases). V lost 6 bases and J lost 1, with 7 bases in between. Per the germline V gene, CDR1 is MNHEY and CDR2 is SVGAGI. This CDR3 has 14 amino acids. CDR3 DNA sequence: TGTGCCAGCAGCGGGACTTCCTATAATTCACCCCTCCACTTT. It is translated as CASSGTSYNSPLHF.

The gene calls are TRBV27 and TRBJ1-3; a weak D match, TRBD1 (5 bases). Germline V gene data show CDR1 as MNHEY and CDR2 as SMNVEV (reference sequence). The CDR3 runs 15 residues. V was trimmed by 4 bases and J by 2 bases, leaving 12 bases between them. This CDR3 is CASSSLQGPGNTIYF. In nucleotides, the CDR3 is TGTGCCAGCAGTTCACTCCAGGGTCCTGGAAACACCATATATTTT.

This clone has only one observation. Here the CDR3 DNA reads TGTGCCAGCAGCCAAGAATTTCGACGAAAGACAGGACCTCCATGGAACACTGAAGCTTTCTTT. The encoded protein is CASSQEFRRKTGPPWNTEAFF. The V call is TRBV3-1 (or the pseudogene TRBV3-2), the J call TRBJ1-1, with D perhaps TRBD1 (6 bases). Germline-derived CDR1 and CDR2 are LGHDT and YNNKEL (reference sequence). The CDR3 has 21 amino acids. V was trimmed by 0 bases and J by 1 base, leaving 27 bases between them.